These 32 T cell receptor beta chains share one sample of origin, sequenced in a study of PD-1 blockade in mismatch repair-deficient tumors. TCRdb keeps only in-frame clones here, not all; method: immunoSEQ multiplex PCR. The sample consists of tens of thousands of clones, roughly 77% of them appearing once. The source was peripheral blood, collected 4 weeks after starting pembrolizumab. Receptors originate from an adult with mismatch repair-deficient cancer.

This clone came up many times. The chain recombines TRBV5-1 with TRBJ2-5; 8 positions agree with TRBD1. The CDR3 runs to 15 residues. Trimming removed 1 base from V and 5 bases from J; junction bases left unmatched: 7. CDR1 SGHRS and CDR2 YFSETQ come from the germline V gene. Here the CDR3 DNA reads TGCGCCAGCAGCTTGCCCCCGACAGGGGAGGAGACCCAGTACTTC. Its translation is CASSLPPTGEETQYF.

The rearrangement joins TRBV9 to TRBJ2-1; TRBD2 matches at 10 bases. Per germline, CDR1 SGDLS and CDR2 YYNGEE. CDR3 length: 15 residues. Losses at the gene ends were 3 bases for V and 5 bases for J; bases not matched to a gene: 5. The chain's CDR3 is CASSEGLAKNNEQFF. As DNA, the CDR3 is TGTGCCAGCAGCGAGGGACTAGCGAAAAACAATGAGCAGTTCTTC.

This clone has only one observation. The chain links TRBV5-1 to TRBJ2-5, with D unclear. The ends were cut back, 6 bases at V and 0 bases at J, with 12 bases in the middle. Germline CDR1 SGHRS, CDR2 YFSETQ. This CDR3 region has 14 residues. DNA of the CDR3: TGCGCCAGCACCCAATTAGAGTACCAAGAGACCCAGTACTTC. Encoded protein: CASTQLEYQETQYF.

The chain recombines TRBV4-2 with TRBJ1-2; TRBD1 matches 9 bases. Germline V CDR1 and CDR2: LGHNA, YNFKEQ. Trimming cost V 7 bases and J 4 bases; bases outside gene matches: 4. The CDR3 has 13 residues. DNA of the CDR3: TGTGCCAGCACCACAGGGGGCCTCTATGGCTACACCTTC. As protein: CASTTGGLYGYTF.

In this sample, this clone is medium-sized. The chain carries TRBV10-3 and TRBJ1-2, with D hard to call. CDR3 size: 14 residues. Trimming shortened V by 6 bases and J by 0 bases, and 11 bases separated the two germline ends. The germline gives CDR1 ENHRY, CDR2 SYGVKD. In DNA form, the CDR3 reads TGTGCCATCAGCCGAACCGACTCTAACTATGGCTACACCTTC. Translated: CAISRTDSNYGYTF.

This clone was detected only a few times. The chain links TRBV14 to TRBJ2-2; D might be TRBD1 (5 bases). Germline V CDR1 and CDR2: SGHDN, FVKESK. Trimming cost V 2 bases and J 6 bases, with 13 bases left between them. This CDR3 spans 15 amino acids. CDR3: CASSQIKAGPGELFF. The DNA for the CDR3 is TGTGCCAGCAGCCAAATTAAGGCAGGGCCCGGGGAGCTGTTTTTT. Looking up the rest from reference TRBV14 and TRBJ2-2 gives the full variable domain: EAGVTQFPSHSVIEKGQTVTLRCDPISGHDNLYWYRRVMGKEIKFLLHFVKESKQDESGMPNNRFLAERTGGTYSTLKVQPAELEDSGVYFCASSQIKAGPGELFFGEGSRLTVL.

The sample holds a few counts of this clone. The V call is TRBV13, the J call TRBJ1-2, with a tentative D call TRBD1 (6 bases). V was pared by 2 bases and J by 3 bases, with 13 bases between. The CDR3 has 15 amino acids. Germline CDR1 and CDR2: PRHDT and FYEKMQ (reference sequence). The CDR3 DNA reads TGTGCCAGCAGCTTACAGGGGAGGGTGGACTATGGCTACACCTTC. This gives the protein CASSLQGRVDYGYTF.

The chain recombines TRBV5-1 with TRBJ2-7, with a tentative D call TRBD1 (6 bases). The CDR3 contains 14 residues. The V and J ends lost 2 bases and 5 bases respectively, with 14 bases between them. Germline V lookup: CDR1 SGHRS, CDR2 YFSETQ. As DNA, the CDR3 is TGCGCCAGCAGCTTAGGCGCAGGGACAAACGAGCAGTACTTC. This sequence encodes CASSLGAGTNEQYF. Full variable domain (rest looked up from reference TRBV5-1 and TRBJ2-7): KAGVTQTPRYLIKTRGQQVTLSCSPISGHRSVSWYQQTPGQGLQFLFEYFSETQRNKGNFPGRFSGRQFSNSRSEMNVSTLELGDSALYLCASSLGAGTNEQYFGPGTRLTVT.

The rearrangement joins TRBV7-9 to TRBJ2-1; D call uncertain. The germline V and J ends were trimmed by 1 base and 5 bases, with 12 bases remaining between them. The CDR3 extends over 15 amino acids. Per the germline V gene, CDR1 is SEHNR and CDR2 is FQNEAQ (reference sequence). The CDR3 DNA is TGTGCCAGCAGCTTAGGACATATATTGGACAATGAGCAGTTCTTC. Its protein is CASSLGHILDNEQFF.

The chain links TRBV4-1 to TRBJ1-2, with TRBD1 matching 12 bases. The CDR3 has 16 residues. Looked up from germline, CDR1 is MGHRA and CDR2 is YSYEKL. V lost 0 bases to trimming and J lost 8 bases; unmatched junction nucleotides: 7. CDR3 region: CASSQDPGQGAGGYTF. The CDR3 region has the DNA TGCGCCAGCAGCCAAGACCCGGGACAGGGGGCAGGGGGCTACACCTTC.

J is TRBJ2-1 and V is TRBV25-1; unclear D gene. CDR3 length: 13 residues. Germline assignment: CDR1 MGHDK and CDR2 SYGVNS. V lost 0 bases to trimming and J lost 5 bases, with 5 bases between them. CDR3 DNA: TGTGCCAGCAGTGAATATTTGGACAATGAGCAGTTCTTC. Its protein is CASSEYLDNEQFF.

The chain is built from TRBV29-1 and TRBJ1-2; 11 bases are a match to TRBD1. The CDR3 runs to 16 residues. Germline-derived CDR1 and CDR2 are SQVTM and ANQGSEA. J gave up 6 bases and V 7 bases, and 16 bases lay outside the gene matches. The CDR3: CSARDAETDRGHGYTF. In DNA form, the CDR3 reads TGCAGCGCGAGGGACGCGGAGACGGACAGGGGGCATGGCTACACCTTC.

The chain couples TRBV5-8 to TRBJ1-1; 9 bases map to TRBD1. V shed 4 bases and J 2 bases; nucleotides not matched to a gene: 12. The germline gives CDR1 SGHTS, CDR2 YDEGEE. This CDR3 contains 17 residues. The CDR3 region is CASSPWDREAPNTEAFF. The CDR3 nucleotides are TGTGCCAGCAGCCCCTGGGACAGGGAGGCTCCAAACACTGAAGCTTTCTTT.

This clone turned up a few times. The rearrangement uses TRBV6-6 and TRBJ1-2; no clear D gene. V was trimmed by 4 bases and J by 8 bases, leaving 11 bases between them. CDR1 is MNHNY and CDR2 is SVGAGI in the germline V gene (reference sequence). The CDR3 runs 12 residues. The CDR3 coding sequence is TGTGCCAGCAGTTTTGACGGCATCGGCTACACCTTC. This gives the protein CASSFDGIGYTF.

The chain employs TRBV27 and TRBJ2-7; 10 bases fit TRBD1. V was pared by 6 bases and J by 0 bases, with 5 bases of the junction left unmatched. Per germline, CDR1 MNHEY and CDR2 SMNVEV (reference sequence). CDR3 length equals 15 residues. The CDR3 spells CASSWTGGSSYEQYF. The CDR3 nucleotides are TGTGCCAGCAGCTGGACAGGGGGAAGCTCCTACGAGCAGTACTTC.

This chain links TRBV10-3 with TRBJ2-7; 10 bases fit TRBD2. CDR3 size: 17 residues. Germline CDR1 ENHRY, CDR2 SYGVKD. The V segment lost 7 bases and the J segment 2 bases; nucleotides outside the gene matches: 14. CDR3 protein: CAINQWPASGSPYEQYF. CDR3 bases: TGTGCCATCAATCAGTGGCCGGCTAGCGGGAGTCCCTACGAGCAGTACTTC.

This chain uses TRBV4-3 with TRBJ2-7; D could derive from TRBD1 or TRBD2 (5 bases each). The CDR3 loop spans 16 amino acids. Germline CDR1 reads LGHNA; CDR2 reads YSLEER. Trimming left V 4 bases short and J 4 bases short, with 20 bases between. The CDR3 here is CASSPEGRGGNYEQYF. The CDR3 region has the DNA TGCGCCAGCAGCCCCGAGGGACGAGGAGGAAATTACGAGCAGTACTTC.

J is TRBJ2-1 and V is TRBV6-5, with a tentative D call TRBD1 (6 bases). Looked up from germline, CDR1 is MNHEY and CDR2 is SVGAGI. The CDR3 is 13 amino acids. V lost 7 bases, J lost 5 bases, and 12 bases lay in between. CDR3 amino acids: CASMLDSNNEQFF. As DNA, the CDR3 is TGTGCCAGCATGCTGGACAGCAACAATGAGCAGTTCTTC.

The chain couples TRBV5-1 to TRBJ2-3; 9 bases are shared with TRBD1. Germline V CDR1 and CDR2: SGHRS, YFSETQ. The CDR3 is made up of 18 amino acids. The junction had 13 bases not matched to a gene; V was cut back by 3 bases and J by 2 bases. CDR3 bases: TGCGCCAGCAGCTCGAAAGACAGGGGGAGATTGGTCACAGATACGCAGTATTTT. Protein sequence: CASSSKDRGRLVTDTQYF. The variable domain in full, with the rest retrieved from reference TRBV5-1 and TRBJ2-3, is KAGVTQTPRYLIKTRGQQVTLSCSPISGHRSVSWYQQTPGQGLQFLFEYFSETQRNKGNFPGRFSGRQFSNSRSEMNVSTLELGDSALYLCASSSKDRGRLVTDTQYFGPGTRLTVL.

The rearrangement uses TRBV20-1 and TRBJ2-5; D is perhaps TRBD1 or TRBD2 (5 bases each). Germline V lookup: CDR1 DFQATT, CDR2 SNEGSKA (reference sequence). This CDR3 has 11 residues. Trimming pared 5 bases from V and 5 bases from J, leaving 9 bases between. The CDR3 coding sequence is TGCAGTGCTTGGGGGACGGAGACCCAGTACTTC. Translated, it gives CSAWGTETQYF.

The chain recombines TRBV28 with TRBJ2-3; D call uncertain. The CDR3 runs 12 residues. Germline CDR1 MDHEN, CDR2 SYDVKM. Trimming took off 5 bases at V and 10 bases at J, with 13 bases between the two ends. The CDR3 coding sequence is TGTGCCAGCAGTACCTCCCGTCAATCGCAGTATTTT. This codes for CASSTSRQSQYF.

The chain combines TRBV5-5 with TRBJ1-2; D may be TRBD1 (5 bases). The germline V and J ends were trimmed by 4 bases and 7 bases, with 11 bases remaining between them. From germline, CDR1 is SGHKS and CDR2 YYEKEE (reference sequence). This CDR3 comprises 12 residues. The CDR3 region is CASSRDEAGYTF. CDR3 coding DNA: TGTGCCAGCAGCAGGGACGAGGCTGGCTACACCTTC.

The chain joins TRBV4-1 to TRBJ2-3; TRBD2 matches at 7 bases. With V trimmed by 5 bases and J by 1 base, 9 bases remained unmatched. The germline V gene encodes CDR1 MGHRA and CDR2 YSYEKL. This CDR3 region has 16 residues. This CDR3 reads CASSMSVRGGTDTQYF. CDR3 nucleotide sequence: TGCGCCAGCAGCATGTCGGTTCGGGGGGGCACAGATACGCAGTATTTT.

This clone came up many times. The rearrangement links TRBV7-2 to TRBJ1-5; D unclear. CDR1 is SGHTA, CDR2 FQGNSA, per germline. V shed 1 base and J shed 5 bases, with 9 bases lying between them. This CDR3 contains 14 residues. CDR3 sequence (DNA): TGTGCCAGCAGCTTAGTTCTGGGAGATCAGCCCCAGCATTTT. Its translation is CASSLVLGDQPQHF.

The gene calls are TRBV7-8 and TRBJ2-7; no definite D call. This CDR3 is built from 11 residues. Per the germline V gene, CDR1 is SGHVS and CDR2 is FQNEAQ. V shed 5 bases and J shed 5 bases, with 7 bases lying between them. In DNA, the CDR3 is TGTGCCAGCAGCGAACGCGACGAGCAGTACTTC. Protein: CASSERDEQYF.

This clone was seen a single time. V usage is TRBV7-9 and J usage is TRBJ1-1; D is ambiguous. V gave up 5 bases and J gave up 4 bases, with 11 bases separating them. Germline CDR1 is SEHNR and CDR2 is FQNEAQ (reference sequence). The CDR3 is 13 residues long. The CDR3 coding sequence is TGTGCCAGCAGCCTCCCCGAGGGCACTGAAGCTTTCTTT. Amino acid sequence: CASSLPEGTEAFF.

V usage is TRBV20-1 and J usage is TRBJ2-1, with a weak D call TRBD2 (5 bases). Between the trimmed V and J ends, which lost 5 bases and 5 bases, there was a span of 7 bases. CDR3 length: 11 amino acids. Germline V gene data show CDR1 as DFQATT and CDR2 as SNEGSKA (reference sequence). CDR3 DNA sequence: TGCAGTGCTCCGGGAAACAATGAGCAGTTCTTC. Protein: CSAPGNNEQFF.

The CDR3 region is CASSLPSGTGELFF. As DNA, the CDR3 is TGCGCCAGCAGTTTACCTAGCGGGACCGGGGAGCTGTTTTTT. The J gene is TRBJ2-2, the V gene TRBV5-1; TRBD2 matches 8 bases. CDR3 size: 14 residues. The J segment lost 5 bases and the V segment lost 5 bases, leaving 5 bases of the junction unmatched. CDR1 SGHRS and CDR2 YFSETQ come from the germline V gene. Full variable domain (remainder filled in from reference TRBV5-1 and TRBJ2-2): KAGVTQTPRYLIKTRGQQVTLSCSPISGHRSVSWYQQTPGQGLQFLFEYFSETQRNKGNFPGRFSGRQFSNSRSEMNVSTLELGDSALYLCASSLPSGTGELFFGEGSRLTVL.

This chain uses TRBV7-9 with TRBJ1-2; D is possibly TRBD1 (5 bases). The CDR3 covers 13 residues. Germline lookup yields CDR1 SEHNR and CDR2 FQNEAQ (reference sequence). Trimming pared 1 base from V and 5 bases from J, leaving 8 bases between. CDR3: CASSLGEGYGYTF. CDR3 in DNA: TGTGCCAGCAGCTTAGGGGAGGGGTATGGCTACACCTTC.

A word on this clone: This sample includes further DNA sequences coding for the same CDR3. The chain has TRBV10-3 and TRBJ2-3; 8 bases line up with TRBD2. Germline V CDR1 and CDR2: ENHRY, SYGVKD. The V gene end was trimmed by 5 bases and the J gene end by 5 bases; junction bases not matched to a gene: 6. This CDR3 has 14 residues. The chain's CDR3 is CAISPSGSGDTQYF. CDR3 in DNA: TGTGCCATCAGTCCGAGCGGGAGTGGAGATACGCAGTATTTT.

The chain has TRBV9 and TRBJ2-2; possible D gene TRBD2, 5 bases. Germline V gene data show CDR1 as SGDLS and CDR2 as YYNGEE. The CDR3 spans 13 residues. The germline V and J ends were trimmed by 2 bases and 4 bases, with 6 bases remaining between them. The DNA of the CDR3 is TGTGCCAGCAGCGTGAGGGTCACCGGGGAGCTGTTTTTT. This encodes CASSVRVTGELFF.

The chain carries TRBV7-2 and TRBJ2-1, with 12 bases lining up with TRBD1. J gave up 15 bases and V 4 bases, and 13 bases lay outside the gene matches. The CDR3 is 15 amino acids. CDR1 is SGHTA, CDR2 FQGNSA, per germline. The CDR3 loop reads CASSSGTGGDRPRFF. The CDR3 region has the DNA TGTGCCAGCAGCTCCGGGACAGGGGGCGATCGGCCTAGGTTCTTC.